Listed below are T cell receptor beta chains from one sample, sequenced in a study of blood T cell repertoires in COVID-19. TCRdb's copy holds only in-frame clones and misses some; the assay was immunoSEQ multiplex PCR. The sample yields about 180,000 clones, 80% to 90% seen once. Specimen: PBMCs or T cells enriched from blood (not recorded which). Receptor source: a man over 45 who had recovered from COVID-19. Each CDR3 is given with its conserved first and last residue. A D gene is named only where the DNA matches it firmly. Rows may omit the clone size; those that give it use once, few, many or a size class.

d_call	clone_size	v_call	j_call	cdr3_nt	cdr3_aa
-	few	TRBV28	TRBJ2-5	TGTGCCAGCAGTCCCCCACGGAGCCAAGAGACCCAGTACTTC	CASSPPRSQETQYF
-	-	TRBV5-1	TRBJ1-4	TGCGCCAGCAGAAGGGGGACCGGAGAAAAACTGTTTTTT	CASRRGTGEKLFF
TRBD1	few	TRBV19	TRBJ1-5	TGTGCCAGTACCGTCCGGGACAGGGTTAATCAGCCCCAGCATTTT	CASTVRDRVNQPQHF
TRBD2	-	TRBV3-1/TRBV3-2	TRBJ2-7	TGTGCCAGCAGCCCCCGGTTAGCGGGGGGATCCTACGAGCAGTACTTC	CASSPRLAGGSYEQYF
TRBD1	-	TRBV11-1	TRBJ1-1	TGTGCCAGCAGCGAGGACAGGGTAGAAGCTTTCTTT	CASSEDRVEAFF
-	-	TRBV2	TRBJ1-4	TGTGCCAGCAGGTCAGGGTTTGGGGAAAAACTGTTTTTT	CASRSGFGEKLFF
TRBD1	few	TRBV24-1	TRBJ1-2	TGTGCCACCAGTGAAACAGGGGAGCGTGGCTACACCTTC	CATSETGERGYTF
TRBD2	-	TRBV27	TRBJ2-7	TGTGCCAGCAGTACGCCACTAGCGGGGGAGCCGTACGAGCAGTACTTC	CASSTPLAGEPYEQYF
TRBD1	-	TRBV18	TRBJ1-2	TGTGCCAGCTCACAATGGACAGGTGGCTATGGCTACACCTTC	CASSQWTGGYGYTF
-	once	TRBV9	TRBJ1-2	TGTGCCAGCAGCGCGCAGGAGGTCTATGGCTACACCTTC	CASSAQEVYGYTF
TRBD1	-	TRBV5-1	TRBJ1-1	TGCGCCAGCAGCTTTGCCACGGGACAGGTTGGCACTGAAGCTTTCTTT	CASSFATGQVGTEAFF
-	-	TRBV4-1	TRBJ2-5	TGCGCCAGCAGCCAAGAACTATGGGGCGGCGAAAGGACCCAGTACTTC	CASSQELWGGERTQYF
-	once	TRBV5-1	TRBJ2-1	TGCGCCAGCAAACCGATGGGGGCGTACAATGAGCAGTTCTTC	CASKPMGAYNEQFF
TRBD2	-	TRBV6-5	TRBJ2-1	TGTGCCAGCAGCGGGACTAGTGAGTACAATGAGCAGTTCTTC	CASSGTSEYNEQFF
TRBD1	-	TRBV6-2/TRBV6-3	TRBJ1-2	TGTGCCAGCAGTTATGGGACAGGGAAGTACTATGGCTACACCTTC	CASSYGTGKYYGYTF
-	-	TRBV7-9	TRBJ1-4	TGTGCCAGCAGTCTGCCCGGGACACGGAATGAAAAACTGTTTTTT	CASSLPGTRNEKLFF
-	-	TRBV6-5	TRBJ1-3	TGTGCCAGCAGTTTACAGGGCCCTGGAAACACCATATATTTT	CASSLQGPGNTIYF
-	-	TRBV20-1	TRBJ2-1	TGCAGTGCTAGTTATGTCCCGGAGGATGAGCAGTTCTTC	CSASYVPEDEQFF
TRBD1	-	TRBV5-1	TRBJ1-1	TGCGCCAGCAGCTTAAATCTAATAGGGGGCCTCACTGAAGCTTTCTTT	CASSLNLIGGLTEAFF
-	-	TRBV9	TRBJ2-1	TGTGCCAGCAGCGCGGAGGGTGAGCAGTTCTTC	CASSAEGEQFF
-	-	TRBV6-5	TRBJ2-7	TGTGCCAGCAGTTACGGGGGGAGCTACGAGCAGTACTTC	CASSYGGSYEQYF
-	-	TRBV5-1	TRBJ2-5	TGCGCCAGCAGCTTGGGGCGGGGAGCGGAGACCCAGTACTTC	CASSLGRGAETQYF
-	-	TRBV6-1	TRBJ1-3	TGTGCCAGCAGTGAGGCTCTACAGCGGCACTCTGGAAACACCATATATTTT	CASSEALQRHSGNTIYF
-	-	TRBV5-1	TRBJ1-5	TGCGCCAGCCAAGAACAGGGTGGGAATCAGCCCCAGCATTTT	CASQEQGGNQPQHF
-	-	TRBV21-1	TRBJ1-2	TGTGCCAGCAGCAAAGCGGTGGGAGACAGGACGAACTATGGCTACACCTTC	CASSKAVGDRTNYGYTF
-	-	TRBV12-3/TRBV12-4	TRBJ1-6	TGTGCCAGCAGGGTACAGGGTAGTTCACCCCTCCACTTT	CASRVQGSSPLHF
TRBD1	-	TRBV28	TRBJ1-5	TGTGCCAGCAGACAGGGGGCGGGCAATCAGCCCCAGCATTTT	CASRQGAGNQPQHF
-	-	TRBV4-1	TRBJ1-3	TGCGCCAGCAGCCAAGAGGGAGGGGGGCGCGGAGCTGGAAACACCATATATTTT	CASSQEGGGRGAGNTIYF
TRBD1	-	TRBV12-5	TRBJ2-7	TGTGCTAGTGGTCACTTGGACAGGGCGGAGAAGTACTTC	CASGHLDRAEKYF
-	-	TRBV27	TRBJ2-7	TGTGCCAGCAGTTTATTTGATTCCGGGGAGCAGTACTTC	CASSLFDSGEQYF
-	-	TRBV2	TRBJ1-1	TGTGCCAGCAGGGGGGCGAGAAACACTGAAGCTTTCTTT	CASRGARNTEAFF
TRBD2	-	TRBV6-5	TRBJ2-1	TGTGCCAGCAGGGGGACTAGCGGGTACAATGAGCAGTTCTTC	CASRGTSGYNEQFF
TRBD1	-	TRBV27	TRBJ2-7	TGTGCCAGCAGTTTAATCTTGGGACAGGGGTTTTACGAGCAGTACTTC	CASSLILGQGFYEQYF
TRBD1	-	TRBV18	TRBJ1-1	TGTGCCAGCTCACCGGGACAGGGGAACACTGAAGCTTTCTTT	CASSPGQGNTEAFF
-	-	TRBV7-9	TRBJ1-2	TGTGCCAGCAGCTTTCGGAGGGAGGGCTATGGCTACACCTTC	CASSFRREGYGYTF
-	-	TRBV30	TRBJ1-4	TGTGCCTGGAGTGACAGGGCAACTAATGAAAAACTGTTTTTT	CAWSDRATNEKLFF
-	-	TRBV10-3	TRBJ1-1	TGTGCCATCAGTGAGCGACTCGCTGAAGCTTTCTTT	CAISERLAEAFF
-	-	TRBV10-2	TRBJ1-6	TGCGCCAGCAGACAACAGGGTGATTCACCCCTCCACTTT	CASRQQGDSPLHF
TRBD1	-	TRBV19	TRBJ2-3	TGTGCCAGTAGCAACGACAGGGGCACAGATACGCAGTATTTT	CASSNDRGTDTQYF
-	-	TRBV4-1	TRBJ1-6	TGCGCCAGCAGCCAATTTTCGGGGGGTAGGTTTTATAATTCACCCCTCCACTTT	CASSQFSGGRFYNSPLHF
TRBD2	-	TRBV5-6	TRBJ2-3	TGTGCCAGCAGCTTGCTCGCTAGCGGGGGGGCCGTCGCAGATACGCAGTATTTT	CASSLLASGGAVADTQYF
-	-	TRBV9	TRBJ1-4	TGTGCCAGCAGCGTTGGGCAGGGAAATGAAAAACTGTTTTTT	CASSVGQGNEKLFF
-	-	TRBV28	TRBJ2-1	TGTGCCAGCAGTTTATCTGGGAGTCATGAGCAGTTCTTC	CASSLSGSHEQFF
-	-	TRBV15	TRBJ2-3	TGTGCCACCAGCAGAGATCATCAGGGTTCTGTAGATACGCAGTATTTT	CATSRDHQGSVDTQYF
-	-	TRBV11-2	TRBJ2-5	TGTGCCAGCAGACGACCGGGACAACGCCAAGAGACCCAGTACTTC	CASRRPGQRQETQYF
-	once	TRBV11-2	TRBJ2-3	TGTGCCAGCACGGGGATCAGACGGAGCACAGATACGCAGTATTTT	CASTGIRRSTDTQYF
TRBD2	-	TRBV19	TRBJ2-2	TGTGCCAGTAGCGTCATAGCGGGGGGAAACACCGGGGAGCTGTTTTTT	CASSVIAGGNTGELFF
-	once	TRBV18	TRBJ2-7	TGTGCCAGCTCCCCCGTTCCGGGGGTCCCTCTACTGGGGGAGCAGTACTTC	CASSPVPGVPLLGEQYF
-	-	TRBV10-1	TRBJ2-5	TGCGCCAGCAGTGAGTCTCGGGGTAGTGAGACCCAGTACTTC	CASSESRGSETQYF
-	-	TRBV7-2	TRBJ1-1	TGTGCCAGCAGCTTATTAGGGGTGAGGAACACTGAAGCTTTCTTT	CASSLLGVRNTEAFF
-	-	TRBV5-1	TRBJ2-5	TGCGCCAGCACCAGGGCGATCCAAGAGACCCAGTACTTC	CASTRAIQETQYF
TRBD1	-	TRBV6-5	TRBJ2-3	TGTGCCAGCAGACTACAGGGGGGCACAGATACGCAGTATTTT	CASRLQGGTDTQYF
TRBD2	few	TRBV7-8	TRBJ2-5	TGTGCCAGCACCAAAAGGAGGACTAGCGGGGTAGGCGAGACCCAGTACTTC	CASTKRRTSGVGETQYF
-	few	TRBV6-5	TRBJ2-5	TGTGCCAGCAGTTACCAGGGGGGCCGGGCGAGAGAGACCCAGTACTTC	CASSYQGGRARETQYF
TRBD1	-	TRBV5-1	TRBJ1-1	TGCGCCAGCAGTACAGGGGGTATAAACACTGAAGCTTTCTTT	CASSTGGINTEAFF
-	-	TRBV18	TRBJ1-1	TGTGCCAGCTCACCACGGGGCGGGGGCACTGAAGCTTTCTTT	CASSPRGGGTEAFF
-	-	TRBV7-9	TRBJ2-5	TGTGCCAGCAGCTTAGACCCGGGGGTGGGTGAGACCCAGTACTTC	CASSLDPGVGETQYF